The rows below give T cell receptor beta chains drawn from one sample of a study of response to subunit inactivated influenza vaccine. TCRdb ran MiXCR on the RT-PCR reads and lists one entry per CDR3 protein. The repertoire holds hundreds of thousands of distinct CDR3 sequences, with about 10% as singletons. The sample also formed part of further work on T cells expressing NK-cell markers.

The specimen was PBMCs from blood, collected on the day of vaccination. These receptors came from a man aged 50 to 60 who received an inactivated influenza vaccine. The CDR3 runs from the conserved cysteine through the conserved F or W. D genes are given only for firm matches. A row's size may be missing; if present it is once, few, many or a size class.

DNA: TGCGCCAGCAGCTACGTGAGGGGGGACCAGTACTTC; CDR3: CASSYVRGDQYF; size: few; V: TRBV5-1; D: .; J: TRBJ2-5
DNA: TGCGCCAGCAGCTTGGGGACAGACGAGTATTCACCCCTCCACTTT; CDR3: CASSLGTDEYSPLHF; size: many; V: TRBV5-1; D: .; J: TRBJ1-6
DNA: TGCAGTGCTAGATTGGGGATTTCCTACAATGAGCAGTTCTTC; CDR3: CSARLGISYNEQFF; size: many; V: TRBV20-1; D: .; J: TRBJ2-1
DNA: TGTGCCAGCAGTCGTACAGGGAGGTGGTACGAGCAGTACTTC; CDR3: CASSRTGRWYEQYF; size: .; V: TRBV28; D: .; J: TRBJ2-7
DNA: TGTGCCAGCAGCCTACTACAGGGAGGCAATCAGCCCCAGCATTTT; CDR3: CASSLLQGGNQPQHF; size: many; V: TRBV6-2/TRBV6-3; D: .; J: TRBJ1-5
DNA: TGCGCCAGCAGCCAAAGGATTACGACAGGGCGTTCCGAGCAGTACTTC; CDR3: CASSQRITTGRSEQYF; size: few; V: TRBV4-1; D: TRBD1; J: TRBJ2-7
DNA: TGCAGCGTTGATGAGACCCAGTACTTC; CDR3: CSVDETQYF; size: .; V: TRBV29-1; D: .; J: TRBJ2-5
DNA: TGTGCCAGCAGCCCAGCTATGGGCCAAGAGACCCAGTACTTC; CDR3: CASSPAMGQETQYF; size: .; V: TRBV28; D: .; J: TRBJ2-5
DNA: TGTGCCAGCAGCCAAGCTTATGGACAGGGGGGGTACGAGCAGTACTTC; CDR3: CASSQAYGQGGYEQYF; size: .; V: TRBV4-2; D: TRBD1; J: TRBJ2-7
DNA: TGTGCCAGCCTTCACAATGAGCAGTTCTTC; CDR3: CASLHNEQFF; size: few; V: TRBV7-9; D: .; J: TRBJ2-1
DNA: TGTGCCAGCAGTTTACTAGCGGGAGTTCGGAATGAGCAGTTCTTC; CDR3: CASSLLAGVRNEQFF; size: few; V: TRBV6-5; D: TRBD2; J: TRBJ2-1
DNA: TGCAGTGCTCGACAGGGGCCTGGGGCCAACGTCCTGACTTTC; CDR3: CSARQGPGANVLTF; size: many; V: TRBV20-1; D: TRBD1; J: TRBJ2-6
DNA: TGCAGCGTTGAGTCCCAAGAGACCCAGTACTTC; CDR3: CSVESQETQYF; size: .; V: TRBV29-1; D: .; J: TRBJ2-5
DNA: TGCGCCAGCAGCTTGGAGCCCCTTGGCTATGGCTACACCTTC; CDR3: CASSLEPLGYGYTF; size: few; V: TRBV5-1; D: .; J: TRBJ1-2
DNA: TGTGCTAGCAGCATTAGCGAGGGGCCCTCCTACGAGCAGTACTTC; CDR3: CASSISEGPSYEQYF; size: .; V: TRBV7-7; D: .; J: TRBJ2-7
DNA: TGTGCCAGCAGCTTAGCTGTTCGGGTCTATGGGGAAGATACGCAGTATTTT; CDR3: CASSLAVRVYGEDTQYF; size: few; V: TRBV7-6; D: .; J: TRBJ2-3
DNA: TGTGCCAGCAGTCGGCTCGGGACTCAATCCTACGAGCAGTACTTC; CDR3: CASSRLGTQSYEQYF; size: few; V: TRBV7-8; D: .; J: TRBJ2-7
DNA: TGTGCCAGCACCTTCCCCGGGGAGCTGTTTTTT; CDR3: CASTFPGELFF; size: .; V: TRBV7-3; D: .; J: TRBJ2-2
DNA: TGTGCCAGCACTAAGACAGGGGTCCGGGAGACCCAGTACTTC; CDR3: CASTKTGVRETQYF; size: few; V: TRBV7-2; D: TRBD1; J: TRBJ2-5
DNA: TGTGCCAGCAGTTGGGGACTCAATGAGCAGTTCTTC; CDR3: CASSWGLNEQFF; size: .; V: TRBV27; D: .; J: TRBJ2-1
DNA: TGTGCCAGCAGTTCCCTCCCTCTAGCGGGGCTTGGGAATGAGCAGTTCTTC; CDR3: CASSSLPLAGLGNEQFF; size: few; V: TRBV28; D: TRBD2; J: TRBJ2-1
DNA: TGTGCCAGCAGACTCTTGGGCGGGGGCACAGATACGCAGTATTTT; CDR3: CASRLLGGGTDTQYF; size: few; V: TRBV27; D: .; J: TRBJ2-3
DNA: TGCAGTGCTAGAACAGGGGTTTATACTGAAGCTTTCTTT; CDR3: CSARTGVYTEAFF; size: many; V: TRBV20-1; D: TRBD1; J: TRBJ1-1
DNA: TGTGCCATCGCCAGGGACACTGAAGCTTTCTTT; CDR3: CAIARDTEAFF; size: .; V: TRBV10-3; D: .; J: TRBJ1-1
DNA: TGTGCCAGCAGCCCGTCGTCAGTTTTGGGGACCGGGGAGCTGTTTTTT; CDR3: CASSPSSVLGTGELFF; size: .; V: TRBV5-5; D: .; J: TRBJ2-2
DNA: TGTGCCAGCAGCCCCCGAGAAGCGGAATACGAGCAGTACTTC; CDR3: CASSPREAEYEQYF; size: few; V: TRBV9; D: .; J: TRBJ2-7
DNA: TGTGCCAGCAGCTTTTTTTTGGGCTCCTACGAGCAGTACTTC; CDR3: CASSFFLGSYEQYF; size: few; V: TRBV7-2; D: .; J: TRBJ2-7
DNA: TGCGCCAGCAGCTTGGCAGGGCGGGAGGGCCCTGAGCAGTTCTTC; CDR3: CASSLAGREGPEQFF; size: few; V: TRBV5-1; D: TRBD2; J: TRBJ2-1
DNA: TGTGCCAGCAGTGACGGGCAGACCACCGGGGAGCTGTTTTTT; CDR3: CASSDGQTTGELFF; size: few; V: TRBV6-1; D: .; J: TRBJ2-2
DNA: TGTGCCAGCACACTCCAAGAGACCCAGTACTTC; CDR3: CASTLQETQYF; size: .; V: TRBV6-2/TRBV6-3; D: .; J: TRBJ2-5
DNA: TGTGCCTGGAGTGTACTGAGGCAGCCAACGACTTACGAGCAGTACTTC; CDR3: CAWSVLRQPTTYEQYF; size: .; V: TRBV30; D: .; J: TRBJ2-7
DNA: TGTGCCAGCAGTCAGACAGGGGGCTTGACCTCTTCCTACAATGAGCAGTTCTTC; CDR3: CASSQTGGLTSSYNEQFF; size: many; V: TRBV6-1; D: TRBD1; J: TRBJ2-1
DNA: TGTGCCAGCACCCGGACTAGCGGGAGAACGAACACCGGGGAGCTGTTTTTT; CDR3: CASTRTSGRTNTGELFF; size: few; V: TRBV6-2/TRBV6-3; D: TRBD2; J: TRBJ2-2
DNA: TGCAGTGCTAGAGATCTACCTAGCGGGAGTGAGACCCAGTACTTC; CDR3: CSARDLPSGSETQYF; size: .; V: TRBV20-1; D: TRBD2; J: TRBJ2-5
DNA: TGTGCCAGCAGTCTCGGGACAGCTCTGAGGGAGCAGTACTTC; CDR3: CASSLGTALREQYF; size: .; V: TRBV28; D: TRBD1; J: TRBJ2-7
DNA: TGTGCCAGCAGCCAAGGGGGCAGGAACACCGGGGAGCTGTTTTTT; CDR3: CASSQGGRNTGELFF; size: many; V: TRBV4-2; D: .; J: TRBJ2-2
DNA: TGCGCCAGCAGCTCGACAGAGTCCGGGGAGCTGTTTTTT; CDR3: CASSSTESGELFF; size: .; V: TRBV5-1; D: .; J: TRBJ2-2
DNA: TGTGCCAGCAGTTTATCGGGACAGGGCCATTGGACGGGGCTGTACCAAGAGACCCAGTACTTC; CDR3: CASSLSGQGHWTGLYQETQYF; size: .; V: TRBV28; D: TRBD1; J: TRBJ2-5
DNA: TGTGCCAGCAGTTCCCGGACCCGTCAGTACTTC; CDR3: CASSSRTRQYF; size: many; V: TRBV12-3/TRBV12-4; D: .; J: TRBJ2-4
DNA: TGTGCCAGCAGTCCCCAGGGGGCCAACGTCCTGACTTTC; CDR3: CASSPQGANVLTF; size: .; V: TRBV2; D: .; J: TRBJ2-6
DNA: TGCAGTGCTTCCCGTAGTAGCGGGAAAAACATTCAGTACTTC; CDR3: CSASRSSGKNIQYF; size: few; V: TRBV20-1; D: TRBD2; J: TRBJ2-4
DNA: TGCAGTGCTAGTATAATTAGTCGAGGACAAGAGACCCAGTACTTC; CDR3: CSASIISRGQETQYF; size: .; V: TRBV20-1; D: .; J: TRBJ2-5